The subject of this entry is one T cell receptor (beta chain). The antigen remains undetermined. This specimen belongs to a study of CD8 T cells in ankylosing spondylitis. Study-level points and caveats: Some motif variants had been reported before (in reactive arthritis synovial fluid and blood). Reportedly, matched ankylosing spondylitis synovial fluid was significantly enriched for disease-linked clones.

Libraries of TCR beta came from quantitative 5'-RACE with molecular barcodes. Each CDR3 protein gets one entry after TCRdb re-called the 5' RACE reads with MiXCR. Among hundreds of thousands of distinct CDR3 sequences listed, under 35% were seen once. The receptor was isolated from a male donor with ankylosing spondylitis or in good health (not recorded which). Sequences were obtained from blood, either unsorted or a sorted T cell fraction (not recorded which).

Here the CDR3 DNA reads TGTGCCAGCAGCCTAATCAGGGACGAGCAGTACTTC. Its protein product is CASSLIRDEQYF. V usage is TRBV7-9 and J usage is TRBJ2-7; perhaps TRBD1 as D (5 bases). The CDR3 covers 12 residues. Germline V gene sequence: CDR1 SEHNR, CDR2 FQNEAQ (reference sequence). Trimming took 5 bases from V and 5 from J, leaving 10 bases between them.